These 14 T cell receptor beta chains were all obtained from the same sample, sequenced in a study of blood T cells in healthy people across ages. The second PCR ran about 6 to 12 cycles with a sample-barcoded 5' primer and J-beta primers. TCRdb reanalysed the 5' RACE reads using MiXCR and keeps one entry per CDR3 protein. The sample holds about 1.8 million distinct CDR3 sequences, less than 50% seen once. Material for sequencing was blood. The source of these receptors is a woman in her 40s in good health.

The chain has TRBV11-2 and TRBJ2-1; tentatively, D is TRBD1 (5 bases). Germline-derived CDR1 and CDR2 are SGHAT and FQNNGV. V lost 4 bases and J lost 6, with 10 bases in between. This CDR3 contains 13 residues. The CDR3 nucleotides are TGTGCCAGCAGCTGTGCAGGGCTCAATGAGCAGTTCTTC. Translation: CASSCAGLNEQFF. Full variable domain (outside the CDR3, taken from reference TRBV11-2 and TRBJ2-1): EAGVAQSPRYKIIEKRQSVAFWCNPISGHATLYWYQQILGQGPKLLIQFQNNGVVDDSQLPKDRFSAERLKGVDSTLKIQPAKLEDSAVYLCASSCAGLNEQFFGPGTRLTVL.

J is TRBJ2-3 and V is TRBV9; D may be TRBD1 (5 bases). There are 15 residues in the CDR3. Trimming stripped 4 bases from V and 0 bases from J, with 12 bases between. The germline V gene has CDR1 SGDLS and CDR2 YYNGEE. The CDR3 region is CASSPRQLSTDTQYF. The CDR3 DNA sequence: TGTGCCAGCAGCCCGAGACAGCTTAGCACAGATACGCAGTATTTT. Supplemented by reference TRBV9 and TRBJ2-3, the full variable domain reads DSGVTQTPKHLITATGQRVTLRCSPRSGDLSVYWYQQSLDQGLQFLIQYYNGEERAKGNILERFSAQQFPDLHSELNLSSLELGDSALYFCASSPRQLSTDTQYFGPGTRLTVL.

This clonotype was seen more than once but under ten times. The V gene is TRBV12-3 or TRBV12-4, the J gene TRBJ2-1, with TRBD2 matching over 9 bases. V lost 3 bases, J lost 7 bases, and 7 bases stayed unmatched. The CDR3 consists of 15 residues. The CDR3: CASSFLGGGENEQFF. The CDR3, as DNA: TGTGCCAGCAGTTTTCTGGGCGGGGGGGAGAATGAGCAGTTCTTC.

The rearrangement joins TRBV12-3 or TRBV12-4 to TRBJ2-5, with TRBD1 identical over 8 bases. The last part of the DNA fits TRBJ2-7 better; the J call may be wrong. The CDR3 has 15 residues. CDR3 sequence (DNA): TGTGCCAGCAGTACGTCTTGGACAGGGTCAAACGAGCAGTACTTC. This gives the protein CASSTSWTGSNEQYF.

The rearrangement uses TRBV6-1 and TRBJ2-7; no definite D call. This CDR3 is 13 amino acids long. Germline loops: CDR1 MNHNS, CDR2 SASEGT. V dropped 4 bases and J dropped 3 bases, with 10 bases sitting between them. This CDR3 reads CASSGHSFYEQYF. CDR3 nucleotides: TGTGCCAGCAGTGGACATAGTTTCTACGAGCAGTACTTC.

V and J are TRBV29-1 and TRBJ1-5, with 9 bases that match TRBD1. CDR3 length: 14 residues. Germline loops: CDR1 SQVTM, CDR2 ANQGSEA. Unmatched junction bases numbered 4, after V lost 5 bases and J lost 2 bases. The DNA for the CDR3 is TGCAGCGTTTCACAGGGGGCTGGCAATCAGCCCCAGCATTTT. It is translated as CSVSQGAGNQPQHF. Filled out from reference TRBV29-1 and TRBJ1-5, the complete variable domain reads SAVISQKPSRDICQRGTSLTIQCQVDSQVTMMFWYRQQPGQSLTLIATANQGSEATYESGFVIDKFPISRPNLTFSTLTVSNMSPEDSSIYLCSVSQGAGNQPQHFGDGTRLSIL.

The rearrangement joins TRBV27 to TRBJ2-7; 7 bases align to TRBD2. The V and J ends lost 2 bases and 6 bases, in that order; junction bases with no gene match: 7. This CDR3 comprises 14 residues. The V gene's germline CDR1 is MNHEY and CDR2 SMNVEV (reference sequence). DNA for the CDR3: TGTGCCAGCAGTTTAGGTTCGGGGGGTGGCGAGCAGTACTTC. Its translation: CASSLGSGGGEQYF.

This chain uses TRBV28 with TRBJ1-5; perhaps TRBD1 as D (5 bases). CDR3 length equals 17 residues. V was cut by 5 bases and J by 1 base, with 18 bases left in between. Germline CDR1 reads MDHEN; CDR2 reads SYDVKM. CDR3 amino acids: CASSLRGQGWSNQPQHF. DNA for the CDR3: TGTGCCAGCAGTCTTAGGGGCCAGGGCTGGAGCAATCAGCCCCAGCATTTT. Based on the CDR3 plus reference TRBV28 and TRBJ1-5, the full variable domain is DVKVTQSSRYLVKRTGEKVFLECVQDMDHENMFWYRQDPGLGLRLIYFSYDVKMKEKGDIPEGYSVSREKKERFSLILESASTNQTSMYLCASSLRGQGWSNQPQHFGDGTRLSIL.

V and J are TRBV25-1 and TRBJ1-6; possible D gene TRBD1, 6 bases. From germline, CDR1 is MGHDK and CDR2 SYGVNS. The CDR3 is made up of 15 amino acids. Trimming removed 7 bases from V and 6 bases from J, with 16 bases in between. The CDR3 nucleotides read TGTGCCAGCACCCCGAGGGGGGGGACTAATTCACCCCTCCACTTT. Its translation is CASTPRGGTNSPLHF.

This clonotype turned up a few times. This chain connects TRBV12-3 or TRBV12-4 to TRBJ2-7; no clear D gene. V lost 3 bases and J lost 2, with 11 bases in between. This CDR3 spans 14 amino acids. CDR3 region: CASSLPNMPYEQYF. As DNA, the CDR3 is TGTGCCAGCAGTTTGCCCAATATGCCCTACGAGCAGTACTTC.

This clonotype was seen a handful of times. V usage is TRBV7-9 and J usage is TRBJ2-5; D not resolved. This CDR3 is built from 13 residues. Trimming removed 4 bases at V and 5 bases at J, with 11 bases between. Germline CDR1 reads SEHNR; CDR2 reads FQNEAQ (reference sequence). The CDR3 here is CASSSGKSETQYF. CDR3 sequence (DNA): TGTGCCAGCAGCTCGGGTAAAAGTGAGACCCAGTACTTC.

This clonotype was seen a few times. The chain combines TRBV7-3 with TRBJ2-3, with D perhaps assigned TRBD1 or TRBD2 (6 bases each). The V gene lost 0 bases and the J gene lost 1 base, with 14 bases spanning the gap. Germline V CDR1 and CDR2: SGHTA, FQGTGA. The CDR3 is made up of 17 amino acids. The CDR3 spells CASSLTLGGGRTDTQYF. Here the CDR3 DNA reads TGTGCCAGCAGCTTAACGCTAGGAGGGGGACGCACAGATACGCAGTATTTT.

In its sample, this clonotype was seen a few times. As DNA, the CDR3 is TGTGCCAGCTCACCGATGGGGGCGAATGAGGATACGCAGTATTTT. This sequence encodes CASSPMGANEDTQYF. J is TRBJ2-3 and V is TRBV18, with a tentative D call TRBD1 (6 bases). Germline V gene data show CDR1 as KGHSH and CDR2 as LQKENI. CDR3 length equals 15 residues. V lost 3 bases to trimming and J lost 6 bases, with 16 bases between them.

This clonotype was counted a single time. This chain joins TRBV6-2 or TRBV6-3 and TRBJ1-5; unclear D gene. The CDR3 is made up of 13 amino acids. Germline V gene lookup returns CDR1 MNHEY and CDR2 SVGEGT. Trimming cost V 6 bases and J 5 bases, with 11 bases left between them. In nucleotides, the CDR3 is TGTGCCAGCAGCCATCGGGTGGATCAGCCCCAGCATTTT. Its protein is CASSHRVDQPQHF.